Sequencing of this TCR beta chain was carried out in a study of PD-1 blockade in classical Hodgkin lymphoma. Findings and limits, study-wide: Why repertoires differed is undefined; disease activity or prior therapy possibly contributed.

Assay: immunoSEQ multiplex PCR; the TCRdb copy retains only in-frame clones and omits some. The data show around 92,000 clones, under 85% seen once. This clone has more than one count but fewer than ten. Its antigen is still unknown. Specified time point: cycle 4 day 1 (C4D1), after five to seven weeks of nivolumab. All patients relapsed after autologous stem cell transplantation, and brentuximab vedotin exposure varied. Sequences were derived from peripheral blood mononuclear cells (PBMCs), sampled before the fourth cycle of nivolumab. The clonotype comes from a human donor with classical Hodgkin lymphoma.

The CDR3 here is CSVAWTGGTDTQYF. The CDR3 DNA follows: TGCAGCGTTGCATGGACAGGGGGAACAGATACGCAGTATTTT. The chain has TRBV29-1 and TRBJ2-3; TRBD1 matches at 10 bases. CDR3 size: 14 residues. Trimming cost V 4 bases and J 3 bases; bases outside gene matches: 4. Per the germline V gene, CDR1 is SQVTM and CDR2 is ANQGSEA.